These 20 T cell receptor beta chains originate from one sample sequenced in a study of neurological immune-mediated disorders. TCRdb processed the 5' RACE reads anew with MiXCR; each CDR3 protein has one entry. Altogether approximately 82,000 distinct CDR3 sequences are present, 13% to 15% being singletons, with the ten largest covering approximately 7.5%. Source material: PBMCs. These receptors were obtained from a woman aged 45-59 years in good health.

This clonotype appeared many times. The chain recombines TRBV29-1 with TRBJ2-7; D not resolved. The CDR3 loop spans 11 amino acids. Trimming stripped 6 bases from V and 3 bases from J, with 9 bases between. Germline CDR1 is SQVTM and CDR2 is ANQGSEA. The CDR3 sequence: CSVLDGYEQYF. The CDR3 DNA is TGCAGCGTCCTGGACGGCTACGAGCAGTACTTC.

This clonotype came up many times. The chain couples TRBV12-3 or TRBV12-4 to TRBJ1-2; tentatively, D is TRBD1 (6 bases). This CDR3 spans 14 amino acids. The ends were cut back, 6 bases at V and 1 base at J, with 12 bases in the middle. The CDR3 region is CASRPGVLNYGYTF. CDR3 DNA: TGTGCCAGCAGGCCAGGGGTACTTAACTATGGCTACACCTTC.

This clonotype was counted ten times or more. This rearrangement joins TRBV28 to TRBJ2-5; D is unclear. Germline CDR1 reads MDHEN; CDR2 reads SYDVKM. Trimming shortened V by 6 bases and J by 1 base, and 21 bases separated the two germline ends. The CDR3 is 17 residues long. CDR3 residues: CASRPPYGVKSQETQYF. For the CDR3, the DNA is TGTGCCAGCAGGCCCCCATACGGAGTTAAGAGCCAAGAGACCCAGTACTTC. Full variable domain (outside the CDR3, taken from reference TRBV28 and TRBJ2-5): DVKVTQSSRYLVKRTGEKVFLECVQDMDHENMFWYRQDPGLGLRLIYFSYDVKMKEKGDIPEGYSVSREKKERFSLILESASTNQTSMYLCASRPPYGVKSQETQYFGPGTRLLVL.

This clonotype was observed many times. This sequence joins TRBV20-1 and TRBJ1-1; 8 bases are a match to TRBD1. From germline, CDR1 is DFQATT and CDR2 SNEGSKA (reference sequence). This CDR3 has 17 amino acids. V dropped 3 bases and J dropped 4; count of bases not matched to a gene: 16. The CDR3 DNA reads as TGCAGTGCTAGGGAAGACAGGGGTACGGGTTCGGGCACTGAAGCTTTCTTT. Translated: CSAREDRGTGSGTEAFF.

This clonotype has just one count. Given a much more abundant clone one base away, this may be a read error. CDR3 protein: CAIMTTLTDTQYF. In DNA, the CDR3 is TGTGCCATCATGACTACCCTCACAGATACGCAGTATTTT. This chain uses TRBV10-3 with TRBJ2-3; tentative D call: TRBD2 (5 bases). V lost 7 bases, J lost 2 bases, and 10 bases lay in between. The CDR3 sequence is 13 residues long. Germline V gene lookup returns CDR1 ENHRY and CDR2 SYGVKD.

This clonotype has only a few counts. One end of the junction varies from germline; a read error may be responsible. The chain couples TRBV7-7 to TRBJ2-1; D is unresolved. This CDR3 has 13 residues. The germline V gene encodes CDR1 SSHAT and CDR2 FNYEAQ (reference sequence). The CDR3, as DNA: TGTGCTAGCAGCTTGGCCAGGAACAATGAGCAGTTCTTC. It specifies CASSLARNNEQFF.

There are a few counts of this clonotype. The CDR3 sequence: CASSRTGRLADTEAFF. CDR3 DNA sequence: TGTGCCAGCAGCCGGACAGGGAGATTGGCGGACACTGAAGCTTTCTTT. This chain links TRBV14 with TRBJ1-1; 8 bases are a match to TRBD1. This CDR3 comprises 16 residues. V was pared by 4 bases and J by 3 bases, with 10 bases of the junction left unmatched. CDR1 SGHDN and CDR2 FVKESK come from the germline V gene.

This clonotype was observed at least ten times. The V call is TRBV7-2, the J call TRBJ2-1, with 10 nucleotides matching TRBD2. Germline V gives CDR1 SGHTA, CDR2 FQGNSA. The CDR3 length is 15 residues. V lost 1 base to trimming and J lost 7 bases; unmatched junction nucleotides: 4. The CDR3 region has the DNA TGTGCCAGCAGCTTAGGAGCGGGGGGGTTGAATGAGCAGTTCTTC. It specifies CASSLGAGGLNEQFF.

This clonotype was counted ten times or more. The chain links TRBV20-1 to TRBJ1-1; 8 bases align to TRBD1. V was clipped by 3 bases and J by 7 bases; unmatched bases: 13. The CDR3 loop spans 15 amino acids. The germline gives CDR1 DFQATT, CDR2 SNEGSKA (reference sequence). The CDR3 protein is CSASGQGQSGGEAFF. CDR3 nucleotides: TGCAGTGCTAGTGGACAGGGCCAATCGGGTGGTGAAGCTTTCTTT.

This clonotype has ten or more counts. CDR3 loop: CASSLARAETQYF. In DNA, the CDR3 is TGTGCCAGCAGCTTAGCAAGGGCCGAGACCCAGTACTTC. The chain employs TRBV7-6 and TRBJ2-5; D is undetermined. The CDR3 extends over 13 amino acids. Per the germline V gene, CDR1 is SGHVS and CDR2 is FNYEAQ. V shed 0 bases and J shed 5 bases, with 7 bases lying between them. The complete variable domain, with remaining parts taken from reference TRBV7-6 and TRBJ2-5, reads GAGVSQSPRYKVTKRGQDVALRCDPISGHVSLYWYRQALGQGPEFLTYFNYEAQQDKSGLPNDRFSAERPEGSISTLTIQRTEQRDSAMYRCASSLARAETQYFGPGTRLLVL.

For the CDR3, the DNA is TGTGCCAGCAGCCAACAGGGGGCCTCTGGAAACACCATATATTTT. It specifies CASSQQGASGNTIYF. V usage is TRBV7-9 and J usage is TRBJ1-3; TRBD1 matches 9 bases. The ends lost 5 bases at V and 0 bases at J; junction bases unmatched: 2. This CDR3 contains 15 residues. Germline lookup yields CDR1 SEHNR and CDR2 FQNEAQ (reference sequence).

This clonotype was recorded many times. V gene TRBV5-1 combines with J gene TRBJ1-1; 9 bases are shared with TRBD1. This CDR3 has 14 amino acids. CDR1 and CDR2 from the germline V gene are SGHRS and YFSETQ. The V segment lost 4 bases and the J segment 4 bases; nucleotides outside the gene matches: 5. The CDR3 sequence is CASSAQGAPTEAFF. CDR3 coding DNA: TGCGCCAGCAGCGCACAGGGGGCGCCCACTGAAGCTTTCTTT.

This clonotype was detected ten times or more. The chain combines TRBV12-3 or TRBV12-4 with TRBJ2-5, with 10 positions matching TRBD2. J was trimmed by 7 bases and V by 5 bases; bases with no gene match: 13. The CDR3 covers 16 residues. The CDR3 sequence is CASSPTGLANGGTQYF. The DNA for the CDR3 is TGTGCCAGCAGTCCCACGGGACTAGCGAACGGAGGGACCCAGTACTTC.

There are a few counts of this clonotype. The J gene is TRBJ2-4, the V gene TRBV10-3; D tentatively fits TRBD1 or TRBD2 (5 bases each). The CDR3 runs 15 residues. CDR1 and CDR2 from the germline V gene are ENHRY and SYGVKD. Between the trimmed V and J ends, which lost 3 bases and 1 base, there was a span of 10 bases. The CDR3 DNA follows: TGTGCCATCAGTGAAATGGGGGACGCCAAAAACATTCAGTACTTC. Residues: CAISEMGDAKNIQYF.

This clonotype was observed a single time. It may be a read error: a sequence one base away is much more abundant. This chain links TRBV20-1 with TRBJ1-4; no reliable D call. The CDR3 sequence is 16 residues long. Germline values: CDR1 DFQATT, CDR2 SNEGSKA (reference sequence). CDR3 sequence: CSAFRYRGGSNETLFF. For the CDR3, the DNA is TGCAGTGCGTTTCGGTATCGGGGAGGTTCTAATGAAACACTGTTTTTT.

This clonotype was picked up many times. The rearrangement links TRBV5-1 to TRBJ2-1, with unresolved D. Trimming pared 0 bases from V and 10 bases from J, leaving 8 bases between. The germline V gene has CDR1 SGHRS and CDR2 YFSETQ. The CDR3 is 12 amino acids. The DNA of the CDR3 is TGCGCCAGCAGCTTGGCCAATTTCGAGCAGTTCTTC. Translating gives CASSLANFEQFF.

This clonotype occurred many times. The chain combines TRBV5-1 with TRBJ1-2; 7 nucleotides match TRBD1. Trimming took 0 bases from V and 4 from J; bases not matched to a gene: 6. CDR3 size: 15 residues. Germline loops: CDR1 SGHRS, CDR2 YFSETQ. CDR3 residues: CASSLVGQPSYGYTF. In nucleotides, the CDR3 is TGCGCCAGCAGCTTGGTGGGACAGCCTTCCTATGGCTACACCTTC.

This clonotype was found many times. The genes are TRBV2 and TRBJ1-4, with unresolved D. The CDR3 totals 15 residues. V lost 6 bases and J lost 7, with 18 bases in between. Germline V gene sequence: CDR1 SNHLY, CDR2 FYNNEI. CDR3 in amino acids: CASSLRRAGGEKLFF. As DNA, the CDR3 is TGTGCCAGCAGCCTCCGACGCGCCGGAGGTGAAAAACTGTTTTTT.

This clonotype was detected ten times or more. The CDR3 loop reads CASTGDHEQYF. The DNA for the CDR3 is TGCGCCAGCACGGGTGATCACGAGCAGTACTTC. The rearrangement uses TRBV5-1 and TRBJ2-7; D remains unclear. This CDR3 comprises 11 residues. In germline, CDR1 is SGHRS, CDR2 YFSETQ. V was clipped by 6 bases and J by 5 bases, with 9 bases between them.

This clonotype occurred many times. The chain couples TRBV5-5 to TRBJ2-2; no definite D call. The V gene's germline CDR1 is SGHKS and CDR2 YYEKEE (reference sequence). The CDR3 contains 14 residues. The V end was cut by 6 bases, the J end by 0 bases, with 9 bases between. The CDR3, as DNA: TGTGCCAGCACCCCCCGGACGAACACCGGGGAGCTGTTTTTT. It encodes CASTPRTNTGELFF.